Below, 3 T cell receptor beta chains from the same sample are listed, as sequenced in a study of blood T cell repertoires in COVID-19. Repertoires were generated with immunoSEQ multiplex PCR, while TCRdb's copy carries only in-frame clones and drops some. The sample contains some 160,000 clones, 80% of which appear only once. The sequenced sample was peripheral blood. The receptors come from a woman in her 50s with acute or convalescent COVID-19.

CDR3 in DNA: TGTGCCAGCAGCCGATTAGCGGGGGGAACGGGAAACATTCAGTACTTC. Protein sequence: CASSRLAGGTGNIQYF. The chain carries TRBV6-6 and TRBJ2-4, with 10 bases fitting TRBD2. Germline lookup yields CDR1 MNHNY and CDR2 SVGAGI (reference sequence). Trimming cost V 6 bases and J 6 bases; bases outside gene matches: 11. The CDR3 consists of 16 residues.

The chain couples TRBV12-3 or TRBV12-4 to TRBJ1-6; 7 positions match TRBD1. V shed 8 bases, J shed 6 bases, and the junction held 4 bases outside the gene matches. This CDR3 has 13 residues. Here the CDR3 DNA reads TGTGCCAGCCGGGACAGCCTTAATTCACCCCTCCACTTT. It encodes CASRDSLNSPLHF.

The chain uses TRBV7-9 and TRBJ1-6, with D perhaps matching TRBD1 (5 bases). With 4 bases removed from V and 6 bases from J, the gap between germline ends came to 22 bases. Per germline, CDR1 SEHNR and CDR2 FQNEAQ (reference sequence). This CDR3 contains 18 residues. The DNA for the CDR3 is TGTGCCAGCAGCTCCTCCGGGGGAGATCGGGCCATTAATTCACCCCTCCACTTT. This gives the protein CASSSSGGDRAINSPLHF. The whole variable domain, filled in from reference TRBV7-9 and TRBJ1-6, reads DTGVSQNPRHKITKRGQNVTFRCDPISEHNRLYWYRQTLGQGPEFLTYFQNEAQLEKSRLLSDRFSAERPKGSFSTLEIQRTEQGDSAMYLCASSSSGGDRAINSPLHFGNGTRLTVT.